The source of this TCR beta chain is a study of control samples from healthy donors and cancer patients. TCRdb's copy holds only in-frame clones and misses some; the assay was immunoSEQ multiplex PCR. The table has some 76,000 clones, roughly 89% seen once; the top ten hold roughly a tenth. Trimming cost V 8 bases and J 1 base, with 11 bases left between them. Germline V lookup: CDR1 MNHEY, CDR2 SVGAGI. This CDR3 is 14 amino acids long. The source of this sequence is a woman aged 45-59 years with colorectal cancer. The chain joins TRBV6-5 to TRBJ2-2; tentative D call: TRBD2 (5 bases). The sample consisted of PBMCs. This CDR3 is CASSTRVNTGELFF. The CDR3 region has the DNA TGTGCCAGCTCTACGCGGGTGAACACCGGGGAGCTGTTTTTT.